This TCR beta chain emerged from a study of radiotherapy plus CTLA-4 blockade in lung cancer. About the study: Objective responses arose in over 15% of patients, and about 32% experienced disease control.

With regard to this clone: Its antigen is not identified. Other nucleotide sequences from this sample produce the same CDR3.

Generated by immunoSEQ multiplex PCR, the TCRdb table keeps only in-frame clones and is missing some. This table holds about 80,000 clones, around 87% found once. V was clipped by 3 bases and J by 1 base; unmatched bases: 2. CDR3 size: 16 residues. The germline CDR1 and CDR2 sequences are KGHSH and LQKENI. Points from the study as a whole: Best predicting response, reportedly, were early blood T cell clone dynamics, with interferon-beta. Blood-borne expansion of tumor-derived TCR clones followed radiotherapy plus ipilimumab.

The TCR sequence derives from a human donor with non-small cell lung cancer who had stable disease on radiotherapy plus ipilimumab. This chain uses TRBV18 with TRBJ2-3, with 12 nucleotides matching TRBD2. The sample was peripheral blood, taken from a patient treated with radiotherapy plus ipilimumab. The CDR3 sequence: CASSPRTSGGTDTQYF. CDR3 in DNA: TGTGCCAGCTCACCCCGGACTAGCGGGGGCACAGATACGCAGTATTTT.